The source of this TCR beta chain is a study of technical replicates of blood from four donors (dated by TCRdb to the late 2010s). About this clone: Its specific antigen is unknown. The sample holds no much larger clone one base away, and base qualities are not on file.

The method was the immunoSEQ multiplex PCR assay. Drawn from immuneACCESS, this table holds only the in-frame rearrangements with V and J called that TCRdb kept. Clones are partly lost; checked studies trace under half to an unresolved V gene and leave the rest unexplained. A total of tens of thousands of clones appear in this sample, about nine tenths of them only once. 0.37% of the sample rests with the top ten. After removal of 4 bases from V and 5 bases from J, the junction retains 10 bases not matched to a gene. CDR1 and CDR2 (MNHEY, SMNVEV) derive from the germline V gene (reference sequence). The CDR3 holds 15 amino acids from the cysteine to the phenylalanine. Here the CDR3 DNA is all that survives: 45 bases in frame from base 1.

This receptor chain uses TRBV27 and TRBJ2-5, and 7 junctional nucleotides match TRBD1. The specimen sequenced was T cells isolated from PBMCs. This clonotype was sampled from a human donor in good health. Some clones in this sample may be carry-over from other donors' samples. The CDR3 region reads CASSSKTGSRETQYF. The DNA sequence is TGTGCCAGCAGTTCCAAGACAGGGAGTCGGGAGACCCAGTACTTC.